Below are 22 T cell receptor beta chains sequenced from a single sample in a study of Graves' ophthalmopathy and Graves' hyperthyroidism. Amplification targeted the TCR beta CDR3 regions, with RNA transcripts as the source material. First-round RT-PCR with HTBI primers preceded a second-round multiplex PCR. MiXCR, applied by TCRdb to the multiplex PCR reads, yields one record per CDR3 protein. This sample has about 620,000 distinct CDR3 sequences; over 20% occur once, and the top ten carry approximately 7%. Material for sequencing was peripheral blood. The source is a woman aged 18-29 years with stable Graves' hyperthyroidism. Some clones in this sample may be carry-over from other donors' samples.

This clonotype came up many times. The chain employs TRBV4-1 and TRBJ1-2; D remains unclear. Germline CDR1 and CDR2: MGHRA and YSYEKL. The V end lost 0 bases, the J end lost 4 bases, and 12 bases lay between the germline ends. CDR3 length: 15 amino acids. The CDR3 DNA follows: TGCGCCAGCAGCCAAGACTCGAGTTGGGGCTATGGCTACACCTTC. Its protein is CASSQDSSWGYGYTF.

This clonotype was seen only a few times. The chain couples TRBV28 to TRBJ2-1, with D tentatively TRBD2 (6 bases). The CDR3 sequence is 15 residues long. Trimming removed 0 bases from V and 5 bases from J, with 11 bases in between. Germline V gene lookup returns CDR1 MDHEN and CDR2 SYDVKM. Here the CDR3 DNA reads TGTGCCAGCAGTTTATGGTGGAGGGAGCACAATGAGCAGTTCTTC. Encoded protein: CASSLWWREHNEQFF.

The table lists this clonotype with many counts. Here the CDR3 reads CASSHDRPGTQYF. DNA for the CDR3: TGTGCCAGCAGCCACGACCGGCCGGGGACCCAGTACTTC. The V call is TRBV12-3 or TRBV12-4, the J call TRBJ2-5; D uncertain. This CDR3 spans 13 amino acids. Between the trimmed V and J ends, which lost 6 bases and 7 bases, there was a span of 15 bases.

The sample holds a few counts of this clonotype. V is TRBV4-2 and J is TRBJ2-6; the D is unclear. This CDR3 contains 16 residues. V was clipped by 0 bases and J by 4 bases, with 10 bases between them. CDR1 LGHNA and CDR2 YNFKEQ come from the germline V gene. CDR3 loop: CASSQESSGGANVLTF. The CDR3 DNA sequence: TGTGCCAGCAGCCAAGAATCGTCCGGGGGGGCCAACGTCCTGACTTTC.

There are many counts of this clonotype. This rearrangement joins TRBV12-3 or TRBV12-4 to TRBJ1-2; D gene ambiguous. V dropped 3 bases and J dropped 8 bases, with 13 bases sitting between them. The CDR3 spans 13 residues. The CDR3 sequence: CASSFSGFYGYTF. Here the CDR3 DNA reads TGTGCCAGCAGTTTTTCCGGGTTTTACGGCTACACCTTC.

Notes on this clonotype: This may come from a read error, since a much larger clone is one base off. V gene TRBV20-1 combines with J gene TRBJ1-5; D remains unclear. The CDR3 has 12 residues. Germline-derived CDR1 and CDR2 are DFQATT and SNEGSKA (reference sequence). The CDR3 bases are TGCAGTGCTAGTACGGAAAATCAGCCCCCGCATTTT. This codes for CSASTENQPPHF.

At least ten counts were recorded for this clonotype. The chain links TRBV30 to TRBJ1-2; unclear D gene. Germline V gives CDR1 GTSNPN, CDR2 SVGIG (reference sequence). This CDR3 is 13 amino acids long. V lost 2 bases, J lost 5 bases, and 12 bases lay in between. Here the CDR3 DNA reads TGTGCCTGGAGTCAATCTGGTCGATATGGCTACACCTTC. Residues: CAWSQSGRYGYTF.

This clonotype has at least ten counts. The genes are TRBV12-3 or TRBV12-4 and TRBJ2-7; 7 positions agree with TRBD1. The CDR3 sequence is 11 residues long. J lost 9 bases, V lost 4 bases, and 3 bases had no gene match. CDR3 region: CASSYGDRQYF. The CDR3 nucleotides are TGTGCCAGCAGTTATGGGGACAGGCAGTACTTC.

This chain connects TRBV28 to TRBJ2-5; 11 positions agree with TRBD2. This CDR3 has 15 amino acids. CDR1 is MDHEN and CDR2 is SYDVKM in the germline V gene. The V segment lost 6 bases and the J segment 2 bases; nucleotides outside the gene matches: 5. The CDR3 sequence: CASRQLAGAQETQYF. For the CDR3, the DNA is TGTGCCAGCAGGCAACTAGCGGGGGCACAAGAGACCCAGTACTTC.

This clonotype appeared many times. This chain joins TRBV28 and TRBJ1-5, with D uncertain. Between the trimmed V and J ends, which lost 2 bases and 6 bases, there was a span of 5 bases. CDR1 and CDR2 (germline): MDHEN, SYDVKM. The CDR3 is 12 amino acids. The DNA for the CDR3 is TGTGCCAGCAGTTTAAAGGGTCAGCCCCAGCATTTT. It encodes CASSLKGQPQHF.

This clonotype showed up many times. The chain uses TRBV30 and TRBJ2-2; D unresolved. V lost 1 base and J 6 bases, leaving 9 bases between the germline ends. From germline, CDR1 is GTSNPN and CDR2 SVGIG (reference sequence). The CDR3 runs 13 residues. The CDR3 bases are TGTGCCTGGAGTGGACCTGGGCCCGGGGAGCTGTTTTTT. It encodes CAWSGPGPGELFF.

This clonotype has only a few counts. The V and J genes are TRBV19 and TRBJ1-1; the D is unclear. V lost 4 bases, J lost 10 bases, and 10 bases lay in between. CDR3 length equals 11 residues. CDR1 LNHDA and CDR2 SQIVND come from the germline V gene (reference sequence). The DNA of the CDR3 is TGTGCCAGTAGTACAGCGGTCAGAGCTTTCTTT. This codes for CASSTAVRAFF.

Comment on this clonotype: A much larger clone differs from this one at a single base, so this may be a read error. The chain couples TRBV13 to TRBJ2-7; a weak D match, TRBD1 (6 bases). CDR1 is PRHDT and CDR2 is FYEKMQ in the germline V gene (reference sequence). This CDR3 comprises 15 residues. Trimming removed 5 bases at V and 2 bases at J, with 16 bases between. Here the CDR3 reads CASSDTGTRPYEQYF. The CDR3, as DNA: TGTGCCAGCAGCGACACCGGGACACGCCCCTACGAGCAGTACTTC.

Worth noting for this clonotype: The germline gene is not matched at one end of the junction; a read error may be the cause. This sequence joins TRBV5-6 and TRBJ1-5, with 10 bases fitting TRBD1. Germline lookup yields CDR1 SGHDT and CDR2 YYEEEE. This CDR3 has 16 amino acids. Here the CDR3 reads CASSRGTGAYNQPQHF. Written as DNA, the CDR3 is TGTGCCAGCAGCAGAGGGACAGGGGCCTACAATCAGCCTCAGCATTTT.

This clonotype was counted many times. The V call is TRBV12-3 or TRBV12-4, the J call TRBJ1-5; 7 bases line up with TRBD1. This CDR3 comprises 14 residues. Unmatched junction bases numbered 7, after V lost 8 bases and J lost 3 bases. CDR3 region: CASSPDRDNQPQHF. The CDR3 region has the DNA TGTGCCAGCTCCCCCGACAGGGACAATCAGCCCCAGCATTTT.

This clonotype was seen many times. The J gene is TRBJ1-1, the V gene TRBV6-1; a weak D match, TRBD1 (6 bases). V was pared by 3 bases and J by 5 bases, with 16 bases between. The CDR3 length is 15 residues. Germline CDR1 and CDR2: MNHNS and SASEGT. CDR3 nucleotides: TGTGCCAGCAGTGATCCGGGCCAGGGGAAAACTGAAGCTTTCTTT. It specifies CASSDPGQGKTEAFF.

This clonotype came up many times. The CDR3, as DNA: TGTGCCAGCAGTTCAAGCCCGGGACAGCCCGCTGAAGCTTTCTTT. It codes for CASSSSPGQPAEAFF. The rearrangement links TRBV12-3 or TRBV12-4 to TRBJ1-1; TRBD1 matches 7 bases. Trimming cost V 4 bases and J 6 bases; bases outside gene matches: 11. The length of the CDR3 is 15 residues.

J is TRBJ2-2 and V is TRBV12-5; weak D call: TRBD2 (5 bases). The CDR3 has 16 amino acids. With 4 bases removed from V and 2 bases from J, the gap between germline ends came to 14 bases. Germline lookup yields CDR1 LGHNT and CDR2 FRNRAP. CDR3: CASGSGSGLNTGELFF. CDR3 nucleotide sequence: TGTGCTAGTGGTTCTGGATCCGGACTCAACACCGGGGAGCTGTTTTTT.

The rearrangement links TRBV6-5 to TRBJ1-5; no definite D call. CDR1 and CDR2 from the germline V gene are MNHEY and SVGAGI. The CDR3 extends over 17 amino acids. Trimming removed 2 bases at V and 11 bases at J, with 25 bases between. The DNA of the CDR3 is TGTGCCAGCAGTTACGCCCCTCTCTCGCGGGAACTCGGGGCCCAGCATTTT. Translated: CASSYAPLSRELGAQHF.

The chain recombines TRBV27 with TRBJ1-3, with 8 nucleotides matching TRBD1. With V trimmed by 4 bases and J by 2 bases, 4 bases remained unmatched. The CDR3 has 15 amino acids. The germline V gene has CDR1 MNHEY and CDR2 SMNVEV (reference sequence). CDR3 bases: TGTGCCAGCAGTTCCAGGGGGCTAGCTGGAAACACCATATATTTT. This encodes CASSSRGLAGNTIYF.

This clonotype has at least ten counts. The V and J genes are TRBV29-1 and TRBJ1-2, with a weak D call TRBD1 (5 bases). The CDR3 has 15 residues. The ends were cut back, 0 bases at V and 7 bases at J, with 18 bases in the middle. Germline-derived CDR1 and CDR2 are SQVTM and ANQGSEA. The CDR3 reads CSVEDVRGRLSGYTF. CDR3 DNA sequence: TGCAGCGTTGAAGATGTACGGGGGAGGCTGTCTGGCTACACCTTC.

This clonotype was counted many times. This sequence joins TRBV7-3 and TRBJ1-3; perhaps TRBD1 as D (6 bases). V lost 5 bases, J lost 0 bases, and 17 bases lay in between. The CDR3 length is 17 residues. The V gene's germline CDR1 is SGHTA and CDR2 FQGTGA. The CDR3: CASSPQPRGSSGNTIYF. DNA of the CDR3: TGTGCCAGCAGCCCCCAGCCGAGGGGGTCCTCTGGAAACACCATATATTTT.